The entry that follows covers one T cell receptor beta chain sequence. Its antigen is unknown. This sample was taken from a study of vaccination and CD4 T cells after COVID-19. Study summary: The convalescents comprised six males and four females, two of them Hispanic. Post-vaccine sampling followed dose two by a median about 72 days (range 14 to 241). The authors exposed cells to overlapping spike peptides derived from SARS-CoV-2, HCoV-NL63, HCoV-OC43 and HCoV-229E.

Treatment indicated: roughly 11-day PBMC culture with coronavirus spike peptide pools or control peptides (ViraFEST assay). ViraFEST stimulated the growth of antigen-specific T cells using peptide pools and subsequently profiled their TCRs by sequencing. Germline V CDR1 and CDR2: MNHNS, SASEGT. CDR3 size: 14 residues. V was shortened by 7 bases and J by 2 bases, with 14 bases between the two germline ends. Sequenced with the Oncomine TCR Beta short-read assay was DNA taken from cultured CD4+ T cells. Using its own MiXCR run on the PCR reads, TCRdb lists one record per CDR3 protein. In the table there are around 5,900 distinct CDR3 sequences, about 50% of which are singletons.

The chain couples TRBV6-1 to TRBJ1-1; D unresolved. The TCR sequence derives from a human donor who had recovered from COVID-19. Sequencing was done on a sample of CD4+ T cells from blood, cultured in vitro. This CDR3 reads CASTKHPFNTEAFF. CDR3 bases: TGTGCCAGCACCAAGCACCCATTCAACACTGAAGCTTTCTTT.